The sequence of this T cell receptor beta chain was determined in a study of blood T cell repertoires in COVID-19. Donors in Cohort 3 counted as recovered after two negative PCRs, clearance, or symptom resolution. V shed 7 bases and J 2 bases; nucleotides not matched to a gene: 7. This CDR3 contains 13 residues. The germline V gene has CDR1 SQVTM and CDR2 ANQGSEA. Profiled with immunoSEQ multiplex PCR; TCRdb holds only in-frame clones, not every one. This sample has about 300,000 clones, with approximately 86% found just once. The sample consisted of PBMCs or T cells enriched from blood (not recorded which). This sequence originates from a young woman who had recovered from COVID-19. This chain uses TRBV29-1 with TRBJ2-7; TRBD2 matches at 8 bases. The CDR3 protein is CSARTSHTYEQYF. The CDR3 DNA is TGCAGCGCTAGGACTAGCCACACCTACGAGCAGTACTTC.